The 9 T cell receptor beta chains below come from one sample, sequenced in a study of T cell repertoires in cytomegalovirus infection. MiXCR, applied by TCRdb to the reads, yields one record per CDR3 protein. The sample holds about 700,000 distinct CDR3 sequences, around 31% seen once. Which antigens these TCRs recognize remains unknown. Sequences were derived from cultured PBMCs, sampled from culture after CMV antigen stimulation. These receptors came from a human donor in good health (CMV status not recorded). Some clones in this sample may be carry-over from other donors' samples.

V gene TRBV6-2 or TRBV6-3 combines with J gene TRBJ2-3; the match to TRBD2 covers 13 bases. CDR1 MNHEY and CDR2 SVGEGT come from the germline V gene. V shed 6 bases and J 3 bases; nucleotides not matched to a gene: 6. The CDR3 consists of 16 residues. The CDR3 nucleotides read TGTGCCAGCAGAGAGGGACTAGCGGGAAGGACAGATACGCAGTATTTT. Its protein product is CASREGLAGRTDTQYF.

The V and J genes are TRBV7-2 and TRBJ1-5; no firm D call. V dropped 2 bases and J dropped 5 bases, with 16 bases sitting between them. Germline V gives CDR1 SGHTA, CDR2 FQGNSA. CDR3 size: 16 residues. CDR3 sequence reads: CASSLLYRDRDQPQHF. CDR3 in DNA: TGTGCCAGCAGCTTATTGTATAGGGATCGAGATCAGCCCCAGCATTTT.

This clonotype was observed at least ten times. This chain joins TRBV7-2 and TRBJ2-7, with unresolved D. Trimming pared 0 bases from V and 4 bases from J, leaving 7 bases between. The CDR3 has 13 amino acids. CDR1 SGHTA and CDR2 FQGNSA come from the germline V gene. The CDR3 region is CASSLALRYEQYF. CDR3 DNA sequence: TGTGCCAGCAGCTTAGCCCTTCGGTACGAGCAGTACTTC.

This clonotype was counted a few times. The chain links TRBV6-6 to TRBJ2-2, with 14 bases matching TRBD2. The CDR3 runs to 18 residues. Germline CDR1 and CDR2: MNHNY and SVGAGI (reference sequence). V gave up 6 bases and J gave up 1 base; unmatched junction bases: 7. The CDR3 is CASRRLAGGVRNTGELFF. CDR3 nucleotides: TGTGCCAGCAGACGACTAGCGGGGGGGGTAAGGAACACCGGGGAGCTGTTTTTT.

The genes are TRBV25-1 and TRBJ2-5; 13 positions agree with TRBD2. The CDR3 is made up of 17 amino acids. Germline-derived CDR1 and CDR2 are MGHDK and SYGVNS. The V gene end was trimmed by 2 bases and the J gene end by 2 bases; junction bases not matched to a gene: 5. This CDR3 is CASSERLAGGGQETQYF. The DNA of the CDR3 is TGTGCCAGCAGTGAAAGACTAGCGGGAGGTGGGCAAGAGACCCAGTACTTC.

There are a few counts of this clonotype. The V call is TRBV5-4, the J call TRBJ2-3; 8 positions match TRBD2. The V and J ends lost 3 bases and 5 bases, in that order; junction bases with no gene match: 8. This CDR3 is 15 amino acids long. Germline V CDR1 and CDR2: SGHNT, YYREEE (reference sequence). Here the CDR3 reads CASSSGLAGEDTQYF. The CDR3 DNA reads TGTGCCAGCAGCTCAGGACTAGCAGGAGAAGATACGCAGTATTTT.

The rearrangement links TRBV4-1 to TRBJ1-6; no clear D. Germline CDR1 MGHRA, CDR2 YSYEKL. The germline V and J ends were trimmed by 0 bases and 5 bases, with 8 bases remaining between them. The CDR3 is 15 residues long. The CDR3 DNA is TGCGCCAGCAGCCAAGACTTTCCGAATAATTCACCCCTCCACTTT. This codes for CASSQDFPNNSPLHF.

This clonotype has only a few counts. The V and J genes are TRBV5-1 and TRBJ2-7; 9 bases line up with TRBD1. J was trimmed by 1 base and V by 4 bases; bases with no gene match: 3. The CDR3 spans 14 residues. Germline CDR1 and CDR2: SGHRS and YFSETQ. In nucleotides, the CDR3 is TGCGCCAGCAGCGCGACAGGGGGTTCCTACGAGCAGTACTTC. This sequence encodes CASSATGGSYEQYF.

The sample holds a few counts of this clonotype. This chain connects TRBV7-8 to TRBJ2-3; the D gene is possibly TRBD2 (6 bases). V lost 5 bases to trimming and J lost 2 bases, with 35 bases between them. The CDR3 consists of 22 residues. CDR1 and CDR2 from the germline V gene are SGHVS and FQNEAQ. The CDR3 sequence: CASSSRGRGGSEHGAYTDTQYF. CDR3 DNA: TGTGCCAGCAGCAGTAGAGGGAGAGGAGGGAGTGAGCACGGGGCCTACACAGATACGCAGTATTTT.